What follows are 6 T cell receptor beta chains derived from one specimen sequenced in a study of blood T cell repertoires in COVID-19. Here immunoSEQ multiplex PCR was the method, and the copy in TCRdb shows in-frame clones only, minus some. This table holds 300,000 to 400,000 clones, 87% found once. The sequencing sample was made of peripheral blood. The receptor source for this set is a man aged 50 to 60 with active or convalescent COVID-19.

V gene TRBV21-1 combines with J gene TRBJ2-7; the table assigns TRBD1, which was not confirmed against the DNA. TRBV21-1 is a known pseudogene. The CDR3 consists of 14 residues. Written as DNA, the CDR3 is TGTGCCAGCAGCAAACGGTCAGGGTTAGGCGAGCAGTACTTC. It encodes CASSKRSGLGEQYF.

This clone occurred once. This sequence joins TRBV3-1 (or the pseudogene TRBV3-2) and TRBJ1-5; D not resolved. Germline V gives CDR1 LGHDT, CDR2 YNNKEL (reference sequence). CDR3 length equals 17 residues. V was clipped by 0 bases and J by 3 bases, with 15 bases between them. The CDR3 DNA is TGTGCCAGCAGCCAAGATAGGTTTGGAGGCCTCAATCAGCCCCAGCATTTT. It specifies CASSQDRFGGLNQPQHF.

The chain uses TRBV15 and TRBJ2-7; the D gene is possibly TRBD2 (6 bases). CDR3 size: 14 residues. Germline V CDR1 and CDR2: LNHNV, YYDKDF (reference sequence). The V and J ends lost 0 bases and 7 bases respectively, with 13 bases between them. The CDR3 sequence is CATSRDRGGKEQYF. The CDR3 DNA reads TGTGCCACCAGCAGAGATCGTGGGGGGAAGGAGCAGTACTTC.

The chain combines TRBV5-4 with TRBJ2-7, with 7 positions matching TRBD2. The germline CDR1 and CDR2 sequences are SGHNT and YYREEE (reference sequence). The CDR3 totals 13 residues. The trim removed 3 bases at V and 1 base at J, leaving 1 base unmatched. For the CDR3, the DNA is TGTGCCAGCAGCTCGGGACTATCCTACGAGCAGTACTTC. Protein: CASSSGLSYEQYF.

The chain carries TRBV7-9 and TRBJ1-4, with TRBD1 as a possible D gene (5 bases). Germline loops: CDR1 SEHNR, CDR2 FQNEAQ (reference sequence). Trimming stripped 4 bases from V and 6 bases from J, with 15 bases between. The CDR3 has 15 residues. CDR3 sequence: CASSSTSVGDEKLFF. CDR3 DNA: TGTGCCAGCAGCTCAACCAGCGTAGGGGATGAAAAACTGTTTTTT.

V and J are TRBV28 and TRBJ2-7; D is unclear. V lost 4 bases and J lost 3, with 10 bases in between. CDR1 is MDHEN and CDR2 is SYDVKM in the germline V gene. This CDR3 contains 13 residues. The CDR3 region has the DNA TGTGCCAGCAGTTCCTATCGAGGCTACGAGCAGTACTTC. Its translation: CASSSYRGYEQYF.